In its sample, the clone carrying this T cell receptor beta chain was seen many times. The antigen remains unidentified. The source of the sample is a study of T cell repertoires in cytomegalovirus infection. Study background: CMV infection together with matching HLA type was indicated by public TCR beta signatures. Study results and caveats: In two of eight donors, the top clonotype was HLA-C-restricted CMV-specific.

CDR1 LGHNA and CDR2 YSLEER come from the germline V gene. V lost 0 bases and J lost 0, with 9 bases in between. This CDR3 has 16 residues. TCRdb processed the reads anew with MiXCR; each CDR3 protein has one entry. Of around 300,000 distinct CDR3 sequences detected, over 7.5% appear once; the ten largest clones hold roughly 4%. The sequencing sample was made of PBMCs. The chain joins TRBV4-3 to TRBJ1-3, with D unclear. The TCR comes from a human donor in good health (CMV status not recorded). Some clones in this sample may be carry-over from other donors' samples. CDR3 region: CASSQDPDRSGNTIYF. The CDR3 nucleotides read TGCGCCAGCAGCCAAGACCCGGACCGCTCTGGAAACACCATATATTTT.